Following are 8 T cell receptor beta chains from one sample sequenced in a study of regulatory T cells in long-lasting Graves disease. The time point is: newly diagnosed GD, antithyroid drugs for less than 3 months. TCR sequences were obtained from RNA taken from PBMCs. Combining iRepertoire HTBI primers with Arm-PCR of CDR3 regions, the authors built TCR beta libraries. TCRdb used MiXCR to reprocess the multiplex PCR reads, holding one entry per CDR3 protein. The sample contains hundreds of thousands of distinct CDR3 sequences, 16% of which appear only once. These data also featured in a second study, about T cells in Graves' hyperthyroidism and ophthalmopathy.

The sample was peripheral blood mononuclear cells (PBMCs), taken at new diagnosis, from a patient treated with antithyroid drugs. Receptors were obtained from a woman in her thirties with Graves disease.

The rearrangement joins TRBV7-3 to TRBJ2-3; 7 bases are shared with TRBD2. Germline CDR1 and CDR2: SGHTA and FQGTGA. The length of the CDR3 is 13 residues. Germline trimming cut 5 bases from V and 13 bases from J; bases unmatched to any gene: 12. The CDR3 loop is CASSTGLAGEKYF. Here the CDR3 DNA reads TGTGCCAGCAGCACCGGCCTCGCGGGAGAGAAGTATTTT.

With respect to this clonotype: A much larger clone differs from this one at a single base, so this may be a read error. V is TRBV12-3 or TRBV12-4 and J is TRBJ2-3; maybe TRBD1 (6 bases). With the DNA end fitting TRBJ1-5 better, the J assignment may be wrong. The CDR3 is made up of 15 amino acids. The CDR3 coding sequence is TGTGCCACCGGGGGGGCGGGGGCCCGCACAGATACACAGCATTTT. This encodes CATGGAGARTDTQHF.

The sample holds a few counts of this clonotype. The V call is TRBV19, the J call TRBJ2-6; tentative D call: TRBD1 (5 bases). Germline V gene data show CDR1 as LNHDA and CDR2 as SQIVND (reference sequence). Trimming removed 6 bases at V and 1 base at J, with 10 bases between. CDR3 length: 15 amino acids. CDR3 in amino acids: CASSDGASGANVLTF. CDR3 sequence (DNA): TGTGCCAGTAGCGATGGGGCATCTGGGGCCAACGTCCTGACTTTC.

This clonotype came up many times. The V and J genes are TRBV2 and TRBJ2-6; D is undetermined. This CDR3 spans 14 amino acids. The V end was cut by 7 bases, the J end by 8 bases, with 15 bases between. Per the germline V gene, CDR1 is SNHLY and CDR2 is FYNNEI. CDR3 region: CASTRQVESNVLTF. Written as DNA, the CDR3 is TGTGCCAGCACCCGGCAGGTCGAGTCCAACGTCCTGACTTTC.

Ten or more counts support this clonotype. As DNA, the CDR3 is TGTGCCAGCAGCTTAGATGGTTTTGCGGGCGTCGAGCAGTACTTC. Translating it yields CASSLDGFAGVEQYF. The chain couples TRBV7-8 to TRBJ2-7; the D gene is possibly TRBD2 (5 bases). The V end was cut by 1 base, the J end by 6 bases, with 16 bases between. CDR3 length: 15 residues. Germline assignment: CDR1 SGHVS and CDR2 FQNEAQ.

This clonotype has ten or more counts. V and J are TRBV29-1 and TRBJ2-7, with TRBD1 identical over 7 bases. Germline CDR1 reads SQVTM; CDR2 reads ANQGSEA. The CDR3 has 14 residues. The junction had 3 bases not matched to a gene; V was cut back by 1 base and J by 0 bases. CDR3 sequence (DNA): TGCAGCGTTGAAGGACAGGGCCCCTCCTACGAGCAGTACTTC. It encodes CSVEGQGPSYEQYF.

This chain links TRBV20-1 with TRBJ2-1, with 12 bases matching TRBD2. The length of the CDR3 is 15 residues. Germline values: CDR1 DFQATT, CDR2 SNEGSKA (reference sequence). After removal of 3 bases from V and 15 bases from J, the junction contained 15 bases not matched to a gene. The DNA of the CDR3 is TGCAGTGCTAGCCTCGGGACTAGCGGGTCGGGGATGCGGTTCTTC. It encodes CSASLGTSGSGMRFF.

This clonotype was observed many times. The rearrangement links TRBV2 to TRBJ2-2; unclear D gene. This CDR3 is 13 amino acids long. V gave up 6 bases and J gave up 0 bases, with 5 bases separating them. Germline CDR1 and CDR2: SNHLY and FYNNEI. The CDR3 region has the DNA TGTGCCAGCAGGTCCACGAACACCGGGGAGCTGTTTTTT. The encoded protein is CASRSTNTGELFF.